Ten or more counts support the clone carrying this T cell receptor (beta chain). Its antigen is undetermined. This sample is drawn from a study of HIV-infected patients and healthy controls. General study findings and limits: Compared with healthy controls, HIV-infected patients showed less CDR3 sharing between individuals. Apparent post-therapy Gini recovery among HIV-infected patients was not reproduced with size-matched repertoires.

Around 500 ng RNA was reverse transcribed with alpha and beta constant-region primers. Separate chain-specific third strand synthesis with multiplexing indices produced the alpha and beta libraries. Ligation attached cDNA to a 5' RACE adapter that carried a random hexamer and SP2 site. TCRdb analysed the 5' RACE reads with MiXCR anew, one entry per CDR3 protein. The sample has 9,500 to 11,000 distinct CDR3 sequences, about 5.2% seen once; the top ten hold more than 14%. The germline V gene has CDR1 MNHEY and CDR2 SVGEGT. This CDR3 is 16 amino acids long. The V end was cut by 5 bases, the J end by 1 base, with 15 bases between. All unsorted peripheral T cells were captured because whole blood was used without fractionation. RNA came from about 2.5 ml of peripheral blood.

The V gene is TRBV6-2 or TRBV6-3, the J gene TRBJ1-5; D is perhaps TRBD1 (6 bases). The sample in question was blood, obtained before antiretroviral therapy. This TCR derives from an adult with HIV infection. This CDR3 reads CASSAFGQMSNQPQHF. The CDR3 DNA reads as TGTGCCAGCAGTGCCTTTGGACAGATGAGCAATCAGCCCCAGCATTTT.